The 2 T cell receptor beta chains listed next were all sequenced from one sample in a study of CD8+ T cells in alopecia areata. As the sequencing template, cDNA was produced by extracting RNA and reverse transcribing it. Method: immunoSEQ multiplex PCR; TCRdb's copy keeps in-frame clones and lacks some. The table has around 300,000 clones, roughly 63% seen once. Treatment specified: oral pan-JAK inhibitor, 5-10 mg twice daily. The specimen was CD4+ T cells sorted from blood, collected around week 54, from a patient treated with tofacitinib. All receptors derive from a human donor with alopecia areata.

There are a few counts of this clone. The chain carries TRBV7-2 and TRBJ1-2, with 7 nucleotides matching TRBD1. The germline V gene has CDR1 SGHTA and CDR2 FQGNSA. Trimming removed 0 bases from V and 2 bases from J; junction bases left unmatched: 3. This CDR3 comprises 15 residues. The CDR3, as DNA: TGTGCCAGCAGCTTAGCCCCGACAGGGAACTATGGCTACACCTTC. It codes for CASSLAPTGNYGYTF.

The chain recombines TRBV15 with TRBJ2-6; TRBD1 or TRBD2 may be the D gene (5 bases each). CDR1 is LNHNV, CDR2 YYDKDF, per germline (reference sequence). V lost 0 bases to trimming and J lost 4 bases, with 13 bases between them. The CDR3 runs to 17 residues. CDR3 in DNA: TGTGCCACCAGCAGAGACACAGGCCCGGGGGGGGCCAACGTCCTGACTTTC. Its protein product is CATSRDTGPGGANVLTF. Supplemented by reference TRBV15 and TRBJ2-6, the full variable domain reads DAMVIQNPRYQVTQFGKPVTLSCSQTLNHNVMYWYQQKSSQAPKLLFHYYDKDFNNEADTPDNFQSRRPNTSFCFLDIRSPGLGDTAMYLCATSRDTGPGGANVLTFGAGSRLTVL.